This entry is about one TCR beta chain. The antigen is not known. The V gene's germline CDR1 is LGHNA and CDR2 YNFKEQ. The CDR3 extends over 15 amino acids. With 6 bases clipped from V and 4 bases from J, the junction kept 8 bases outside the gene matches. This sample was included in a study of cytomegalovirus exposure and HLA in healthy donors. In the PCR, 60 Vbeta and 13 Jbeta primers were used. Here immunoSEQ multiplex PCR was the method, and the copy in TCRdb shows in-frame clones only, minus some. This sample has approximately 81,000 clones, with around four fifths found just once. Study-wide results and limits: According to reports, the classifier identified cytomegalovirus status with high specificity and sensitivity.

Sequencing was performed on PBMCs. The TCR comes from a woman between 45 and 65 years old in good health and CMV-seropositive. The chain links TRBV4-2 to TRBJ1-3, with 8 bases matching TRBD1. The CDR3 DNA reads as TGTGCCAGCAGTAGGGACAGGTCCTACGGAAACACCATATATTTT. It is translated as CASSRDRSYGNTIYF.